The clone carrying this T cell receptor (beta chain) was seen only a few times. V dropped 3 bases and J dropped 3; count of bases not matched to a gene: 9. Germline CDR1 reads MGHRA; CDR2 reads YSYEKL. The CDR3 runs 16 residues. The data were obtained in a study of blood T cell repertoires in COVID-19. Here immunoSEQ multiplex PCR was the method, and the copy in TCRdb shows in-frame clones only, minus some. The data show 340,000 or so clones, with roughly 84% seen just once and 1% held by the top ten. The sequencing input was peripheral blood. The sequence came from a man in his fifties or sixties with active or convalescent COVID-19. The gene calls are TRBV4-1 and TRBJ2-7, with TRBD2 matching 9 bases. The CDR3 sequence is CASSHQAGGTVYEQYF. The CDR3 DNA reads TGCGCCAGCAGCCACCAAGCGGGGGGAACTGTCTACGAGCAGTACTTC.